These T cell receptor beta chains were read from a single sample in a study of blood T cell repertoires in COVID-19. Sequencing used immunoSEQ multiplex PCR; TCRdb keeps in-frame clones, though not all of them. The sample holds about 290,000 clones, 89% seen once. The sample comprised peripheral blood. The receptor set was obtained from a woman in her thirties with COVID-19, enrolled during active disease. The CDR3 runs from the conserved cysteine through the conserved F or W. Each record gives: V gene, clone size, J gene, D gene, CDR3 DNA, CDR3 protein. A D gene is named only where the DNA matches it firmly. Clone size, where shown, is once, few, many, or a class for clones that have expanded.

TRBV5-5	NA	TRBJ1-2	NA	TGTGCCAGCAGCTTGACTGCTTTCGGCTACACCTTC	CASSLTAFGYTF
TRBV4-1	NA	TRBJ2-2	NA	TGCGCCAGCAGCCTACAGGGCACCGGGGAGCTGTTTTTT	CASSLQGTGELFF
TRBV27	NA	TRBJ1-1	TRBD1	TGTGCCAGCAGTCCACTGGGACAGGGGAACACTGAAGCTTTCTTT	CASSPLGQGNTEAFF
TRBV25-1	NA	TRBJ2-2	NA	TGTGCCAGCAGTGAGTACAATGCGAACACCGGGGAGCTGTTTTTT	CASSEYNANTGELFF
TRBV10-3	NA	TRBJ2-7	NA	TGTGCCATCAGTTTACAGGGTAACCAAAATACCTACGAGCAGTACTTC	CAISLQGNQNTYEQYF
TRBV5-1	NA	TRBJ1-4	TRBD1	TGCGCCAGCAGCCGGGACAGGGGGGAAAAACTGTTTTTT	CASSRDRGEKLFF
TRBV29-1	NA	TRBJ1-1	TRBD1	TGCAGCGGGGGACAGGGGGTCACTGAAGCTTTCTTT	CSGGQGVTEAFF
TRBV7-8	NA	TRBJ2-2	TRBD2	TGTGCCAGCAGCTTCCTCAGCGGGGTGGGAGCCGGGGAGCTGTTTTTT	CASSFLSGVGAGELFF
TRBV14	NA	TRBJ1-1	NA	TGTGCCAGCAGCCAAGGAGTTACCACTGAAGCTTTCTTT	CASSQGVTTEAFF
TRBV7-9	NA	TRBJ2-3	TRBD1	TGTGCCAGCAGATGGACAGGGGCAGATACGCAGTATTTT	CASRWTGADTQYF
TRBV18	NA	TRBJ1-1	NA	TGTGCCAGCTCACCGGACAGACAAATGAACACTGAAGCTTTCTTT	CASSPDRQMNTEAFF
TRBV11-2	NA	TRBJ1-6	NA	TGTGCCAGCAGCTTAGTGCAGGCATTTTCACCCCTCCACTTT	CASSLVQAFSPLHF
TRBV28	NA	TRBJ1-2	NA	TGTGCCAGCAGTTTAAGGAACAGGGCCCATGGCTACACCTTC	CASSLRNRAHGYTF
TRBV24-1	NA	TRBJ2-7	NA	TGTGCCACCAGTGATTATACAGGCGAGCAGTACTTC	CATSDYTGEQYF
TRBV7-2	once	TRBJ2-2	NA	TGTGCCAGCAGCATAGGGTACGGGATCGGGGAGCTGTTTTTT	CASSIGYGIGELFF
TRBV27	NA	TRBJ2-2	TRBD1	TGTGCCAGCAGTTTATTCCAGGGGGCCAGGGGCGGGGAGCTGTTTTTT	CASSLFQGARGGELFF
TRBV7-8	NA	TRBJ1-2	NA	TGTGCCAGCAGCCCCACTCGGGTTCGAGCTAACTATGGCTACACCTTC	CASSPTRVRANYGYTF
TRBV24-1	NA	TRBJ2-1	TRBD1	TGTGCCACCAGTGCCCCGGGACAGGGATGGTTTGAGCAGTTCTTC	CATSAPGQGWFEQFF
TRBV5-1	NA	TRBJ2-2	NA	TGCGCCAGCCTCCGGCAGGGGACCGGGGAGCTGTTTTTT	CASLRQGTGELFF
TRBV30	once	TRBJ1-1	NA	TGTGCCTGGTTCTATAACACTGAAGCTTTCTTT	CAWFYNTEAFF
TRBV15	NA	TRBJ2-7	NA	TGTGCCACCAGCAGAGATAGGGGGGGCCTCAGCGAGCAGTACTTC	CATSRDRGGLSEQYF
TRBV6-5	few	TRBJ2-7	NA	TGTGCCAGCACCCCACGGGGAGTTACTTCCTACGAGCAGTACTTC	CASTPRGVTSYEQYF
TRBV10-3	NA	TRBJ1-3	TRBD1	TGTGCCATCAGTGAGGAAGTCAGGGGGCTTGGAAACACCATATATTTT	CAISEEVRGLGNTIYF
TRBV27	NA	TRBJ1-1	TRBD1	TGTGCCAGCAGTCCCTCAGGGGGCGCTGAAGCTTTCTTT	CASSPSGGAEAFF